These 8 T cell receptor beta chains share one sample of origin, sequenced in a study of sequential checkpoint blockade in melanoma. Measured with immunoSEQ multiplex PCR; TCRdb has only the in-frame clones, and not every one. The sample includes approximately 37,000 clones, roughly a third of them seen just once. The treatment denotes: randomized to nivolumab then ipilimumab (arm A) or the reverse (arm B). The sequences come from tumor tissue (inferred from file names), collected from a patient given nivolumab and ipilimumab in sequence. The receptors were gathered from a human donor with melanoma.

This clone was counted a few times. The chain recombines TRBV11-3 with TRBJ2-1; 9 bases align to TRBD1. The CDR3 sequence is 17 residues long. V was pared by 4 bases and J by 7 bases, with 14 bases of the junction left unmatched. Germline CDR1 is SGHNT and CDR2 is YENEEA. The CDR3 loop reads CASSSGTGTSWPNEQFF. CDR3 bases: TGTGCCAGCAGCTCCGGGACAGGGACCTCTTGGCCTAATGAGCAGTTCTTC. Combining the CDR3 with reference TRBV11-3 and TRBJ2-1 gives the whole variable domain EAGVVQSPRYKIIEKKQPVAFWCNPISGHNTLYWYLQNLGQGPELLIRYENEEAVDDSQLPKDRFSAERLKGVDSTLKIQPAELGDSAVYLCASSSGTGTSWPNEQFFGPGTRLTVL.

V usage is TRBV5-1 and J usage is TRBJ2-7, with 7 bases aligning to TRBD1. Germline V gene data show CDR1 as SGHRS and CDR2 as YFSETQ. The CDR3 spans 15 residues. V lost 1 base, J lost 4 bases, and 8 bases stayed unmatched. The CDR3, as DNA: TGCGCCAGCAGCTTGATACAACAGGGGTCATACGAGCAGTACTTC. The encoded protein is CASSLIQQGSYEQYF.

This chain connects TRBV6-8 to TRBJ2-5; 9 bases match TRBD1. Trimming cost V 6 bases and J 5 bases; bases outside gene matches: 10. Germline V lookup: CDR1 MNHGY, CDR2 SAAAGT. The CDR3 extends over 15 amino acids. This chain's CDR3 is CASSPGQGRAETQYF. The CDR3 DNA reads as TGTGCCAGCAGCCCGGGACAGGGACGAGCGGAGACCCAGTACTTC.

The chain joins TRBV18 to TRBJ1-1, with TRBD1 as a possible D gene (6 bases). Trimming removed 6 bases from V and 8 bases from J, with 22 bases in between. This CDR3 comprises 15 residues. CDR1 is KGHSH, CDR2 LQKENI, per germline. The DNA of the CDR3 is TGTGCCAGCTCTCGTAGCCGGGACACCCTACAGGAAGCTTTCTTT. This codes for CASSRSRDTLQEAFF.

This chain joins TRBV28 and TRBJ2-6; 7 bases agree with TRBD1. V shed 9 bases, J shed 0 bases, and the junction held 11 bases outside the gene matches. Per the germline V gene, CDR1 is MDHEN and CDR2 is SYDVKM. This CDR3 has 17 amino acids. The CDR3 nucleotides read TGTGCCAGTAGTGGACAGGCTTTTTTCTCTGGGGCCAACGTCCTGACTTTC. The encoded protein is CASSGQAFFSGANVLTF.

This clone was observed many times. The chain combines TRBV11-3 with TRBJ2-1; TRBD1 agrees at 9 bases. Germline V gene data show CDR1 as SGHNT and CDR2 as YENEEA. The CDR3 covers 18 residues. J gave up 2 bases and V 0 bases, and 8 bases lay outside the gene matches. In nucleotides, the CDR3 is TGTGCCAGCAGCTTAGATCAAGGTGGGACAGGGACCTACAATGAGCAGTTCTTC. It encodes CASSLDQGGTGTYNEQFF.

This clone was observed a few times. The V and J genes are TRBV30 and TRBJ2-7; TRBD2 might be the D (5 bases). Per germline, CDR1 GTSNPN and CDR2 SVGIG (reference sequence). V dropped 2 bases and J dropped 5 bases, with 10 bases sitting between them. The CDR3 is 12 residues long. CDR3 region: CAWSPGTNEQYF. CDR3 bases: TGTGCCTGGAGTCCGGGAACTAACGAGCAGTACTTC.

The chain combines TRBV5-1 with TRBJ2-7, with D unresolved. This CDR3 is built from 15 residues. Deletions cut 0 bases from V and 3 bases from J, with 13 bases between. Germline V CDR1 and CDR2: SGHRS, YFSETQ. The CDR3 reads CASSLEGMRIYEQYF. The CDR3, as DNA: TGCGCCAGCAGCTTGGAGGGAATGAGGATCTACGAGCAGTACTTC.